This TCR beta chain was observed in a study of CD8+CD57+ T cells in acquired aplastic anemia. In the study overall: DNA per sorted CD4+ or CD8+ sample ranged 0.2 to 27.4 ug, averaging 3.2 ug.

Flow cytometry had shown expanded CD8+CD57+ cells in the patients chosen for sequencing. Diagnosis of severe acquired aplastic anemia applied to all patients. Blood was sampled before the patients had received any therapy. In regard to this clonotype: No antigen is known for it. A junction boundary mismatches the germline segment, possibly from a read error.

The CDR3 sequence is 13 residues long. Germline values: CDR1 SGDLS, CDR2 YYNGEE. Researchers used genomic DNA as the template to profile TCR beta VDJ and CDR3. TCRdb itself ran the reads through MiXCR, one entry per CDR3 protein. The profile covers 250,000 to 350,000 distinct CDR3 sequences, with roughly 59% appearing a single time and under 1.5% taken by the ten largest. Study observations and caveats: The study identified roughly 29 CD8+ CDR3 sequences shared by patients and controls.

The chain uses TRBV9 and TRBJ1-1; D is unclear. The clonotype was recovered from a human donor with aplastic anemia. The sequencing sample was made of sorted CD4+, CD8+, or CD8+CD57+ T cells (not recorded which) from PBMCs. CDR3 amino acids: CASSVTPETEAFF. DNA of the CDR3: TGTGCCAGCAGCGTAACCCCTGAGACTGAAGCGTTCTTT. The variable domain in full, completed from reference TRBV9 and TRBJ1-1, reads DSGVTQTPKHLITATGQRVTLRCSPRSGDLSVYWYQQSLDQGLQFLIQYYNGEERAKGNILERFSAQQFPDLHSELNLSSLELGDSALYFCASSVTPETEAFFGQGTRLTVV.